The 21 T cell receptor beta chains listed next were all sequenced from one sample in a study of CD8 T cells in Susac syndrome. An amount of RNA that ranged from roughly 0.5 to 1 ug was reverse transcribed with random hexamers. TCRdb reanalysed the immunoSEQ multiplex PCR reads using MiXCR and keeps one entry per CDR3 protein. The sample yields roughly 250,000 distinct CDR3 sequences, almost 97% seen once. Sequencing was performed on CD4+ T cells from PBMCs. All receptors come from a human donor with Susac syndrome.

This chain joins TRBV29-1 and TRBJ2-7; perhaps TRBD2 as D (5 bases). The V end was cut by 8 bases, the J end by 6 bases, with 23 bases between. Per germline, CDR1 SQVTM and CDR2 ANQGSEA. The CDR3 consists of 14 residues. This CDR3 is CSPRLPPRSCEQYF. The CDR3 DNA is TGCAGCCCGAGACTACCCCCTAGGTCGTGCGAGCAGTACTTC.

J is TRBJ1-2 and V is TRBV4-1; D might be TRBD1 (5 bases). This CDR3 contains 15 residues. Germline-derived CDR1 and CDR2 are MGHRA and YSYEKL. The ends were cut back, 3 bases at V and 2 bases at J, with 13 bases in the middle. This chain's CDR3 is CASSQLTGTNYGYTF. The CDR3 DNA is TGCGCCAGCAGCCAGCTAACCGGGACCAACTATGGCTACACCTTC.

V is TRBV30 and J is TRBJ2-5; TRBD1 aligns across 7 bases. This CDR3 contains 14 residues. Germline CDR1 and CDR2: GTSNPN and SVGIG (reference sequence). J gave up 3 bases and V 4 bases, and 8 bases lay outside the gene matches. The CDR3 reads CAWNRGEREETQYF. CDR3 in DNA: TGTGCCTGGAACAGGGGAGAAAGGGAAGAGACCCAGTACTTC.

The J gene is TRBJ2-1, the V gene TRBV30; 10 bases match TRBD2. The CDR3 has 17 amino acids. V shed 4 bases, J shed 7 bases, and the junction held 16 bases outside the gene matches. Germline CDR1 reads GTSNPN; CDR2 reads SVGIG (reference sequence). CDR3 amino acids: CAWTSGSVIGWGNEQFF. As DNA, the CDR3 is TGTGCCTGGACTAGCGGGAGCGTTATCGGTTGGGGGAATGAGCAGTTCTTC.

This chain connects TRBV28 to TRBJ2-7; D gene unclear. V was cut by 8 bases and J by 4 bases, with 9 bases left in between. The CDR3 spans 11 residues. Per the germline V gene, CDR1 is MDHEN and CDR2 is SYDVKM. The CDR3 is CASALVYEQYF. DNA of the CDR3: TGTGCCAGCGCCCTAGTATACGAGCAGTACTTC.

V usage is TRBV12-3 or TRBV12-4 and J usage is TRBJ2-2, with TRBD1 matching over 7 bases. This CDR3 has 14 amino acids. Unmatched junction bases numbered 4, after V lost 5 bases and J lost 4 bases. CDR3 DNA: TGTGCCAGCAGTCGCCCAGGGGGCACCGGGGAGCTGTTTTTT. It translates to CASSRPGGTGELFF.

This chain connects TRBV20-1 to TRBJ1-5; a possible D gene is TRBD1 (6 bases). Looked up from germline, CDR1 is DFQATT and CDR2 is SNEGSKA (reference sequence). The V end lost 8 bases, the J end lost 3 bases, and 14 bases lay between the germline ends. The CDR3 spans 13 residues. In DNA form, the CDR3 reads TGCAGTATAGGAGGACAGTTCAATCAGCCCCAGCATTTT. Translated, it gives CSIGGQFNQPQHF.

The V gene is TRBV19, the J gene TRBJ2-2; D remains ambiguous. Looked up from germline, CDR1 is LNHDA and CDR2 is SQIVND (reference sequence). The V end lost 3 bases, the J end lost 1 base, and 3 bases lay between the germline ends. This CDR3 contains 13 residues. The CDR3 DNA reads TGTGCCAGTAGTATGCGGAACACCGGGGAGCTGTTTTTT. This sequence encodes CASSMRNTGELFF.

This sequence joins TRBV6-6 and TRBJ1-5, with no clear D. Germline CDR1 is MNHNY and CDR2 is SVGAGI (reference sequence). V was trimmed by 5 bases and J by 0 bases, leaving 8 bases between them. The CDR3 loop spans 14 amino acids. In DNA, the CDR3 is TGTGCCAGCAGTCCATCGGATAGCAATCAGCCCCAGCATTTT. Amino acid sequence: CASSPSDSNQPQHF.

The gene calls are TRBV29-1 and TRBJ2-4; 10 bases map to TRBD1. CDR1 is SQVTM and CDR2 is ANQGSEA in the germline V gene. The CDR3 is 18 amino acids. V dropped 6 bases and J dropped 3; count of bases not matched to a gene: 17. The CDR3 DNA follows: TGCAGCGTGGCAGCGAGACAGGGGGCGCCTGGAGGCAAAAACATTCAGTACTTC. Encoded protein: CSVAARQGAPGGKNIQYF.

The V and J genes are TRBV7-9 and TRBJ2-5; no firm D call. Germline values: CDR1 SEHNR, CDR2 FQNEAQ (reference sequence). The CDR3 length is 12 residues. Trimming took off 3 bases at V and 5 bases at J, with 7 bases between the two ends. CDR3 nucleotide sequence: TGTGCCAGCAGCTTCGTGGATGAGACCCAGTACTTC. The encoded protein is CASSFVDETQYF.

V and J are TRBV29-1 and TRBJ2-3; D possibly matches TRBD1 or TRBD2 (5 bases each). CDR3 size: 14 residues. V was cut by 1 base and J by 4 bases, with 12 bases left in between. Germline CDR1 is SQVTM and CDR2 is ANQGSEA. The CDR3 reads CSVEVGELADTQYF. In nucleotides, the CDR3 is TGCAGCGTTGAAGTGGGGGAGCTGGCAGATACGCAGTATTTT.

The CDR3 sequence: CASSIRAGTTFLKNTF. The CDR3 DNA reads as TGTGCCAGCAGTATTCGGGCCGGGACAACGTTCCTTAAGAACACCTTC. The J gene is TRBJ1-2, the V gene TRBV6-1; possible D gene TRBD1, 6 bases. Trimming cost V 5 bases and J 12 bases, with 28 bases left between them. This CDR3 spans 16 amino acids. Germline values: CDR1 MNHNS, CDR2 SASEGT.

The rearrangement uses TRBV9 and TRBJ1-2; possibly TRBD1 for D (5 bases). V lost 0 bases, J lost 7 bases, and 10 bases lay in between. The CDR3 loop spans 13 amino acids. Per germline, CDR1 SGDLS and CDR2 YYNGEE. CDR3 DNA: TGTGCCAGCAGCGTAGGCGGGGCGGGTGGCTACACCTTC. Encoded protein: CASSVGGAGGYTF.

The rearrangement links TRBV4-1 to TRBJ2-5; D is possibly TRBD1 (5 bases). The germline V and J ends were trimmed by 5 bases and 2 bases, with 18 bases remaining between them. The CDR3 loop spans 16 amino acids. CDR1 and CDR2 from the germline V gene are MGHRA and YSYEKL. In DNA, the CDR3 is TGCGCCAGCAGCTCCCACCCAAAAGACAGTCAAGAGACCCAGTACTTC. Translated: CASSSHPKDSQETQYF.

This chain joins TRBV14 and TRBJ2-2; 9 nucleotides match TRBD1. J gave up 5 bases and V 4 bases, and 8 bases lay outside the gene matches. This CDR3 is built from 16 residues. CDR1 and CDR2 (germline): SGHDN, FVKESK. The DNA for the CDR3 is TGTGCCAGCAGCCGTCCGGGACAGGGTTTGACCGGGGAGCTGTTTTTT. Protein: CASSRPGQGLTGELFF.

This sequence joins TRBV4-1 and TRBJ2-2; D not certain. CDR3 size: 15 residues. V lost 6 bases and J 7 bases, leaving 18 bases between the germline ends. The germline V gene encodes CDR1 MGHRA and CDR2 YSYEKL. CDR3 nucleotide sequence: TGCGCCAGCAGGCAGACCGCATCGTTCGGCGGGGAGCTGTTTTTT. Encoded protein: CASRQTASFGGELFF.

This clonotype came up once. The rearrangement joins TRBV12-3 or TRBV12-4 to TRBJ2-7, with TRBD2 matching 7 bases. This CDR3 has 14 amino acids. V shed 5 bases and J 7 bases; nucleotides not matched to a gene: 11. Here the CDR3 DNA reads TGTGCCAGCAGTCCGACTAGCCTTGCGGGTGAGCAGTACTTC. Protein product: CASSPTSLAGEQYF.

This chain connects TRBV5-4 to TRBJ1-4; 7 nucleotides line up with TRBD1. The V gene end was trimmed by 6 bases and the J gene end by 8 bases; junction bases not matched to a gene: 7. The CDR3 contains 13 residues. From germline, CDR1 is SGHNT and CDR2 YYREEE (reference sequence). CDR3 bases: TGTGCCAGCACACAGGGGCCGGGGGAAAAACTGTTTTTT. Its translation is CASTQGPGEKLFF.

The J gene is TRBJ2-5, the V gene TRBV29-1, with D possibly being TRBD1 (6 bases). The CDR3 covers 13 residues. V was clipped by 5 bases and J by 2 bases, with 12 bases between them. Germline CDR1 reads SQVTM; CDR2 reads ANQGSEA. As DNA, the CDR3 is TGCAGCGTTTCGGACAGAAGACAAGAGACCCAGTACTTC. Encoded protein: CSVSDRRQETQYF.

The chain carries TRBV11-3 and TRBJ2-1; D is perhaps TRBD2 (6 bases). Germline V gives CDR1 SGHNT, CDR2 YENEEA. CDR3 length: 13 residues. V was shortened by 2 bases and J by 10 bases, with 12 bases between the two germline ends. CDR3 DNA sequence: TGTGCCAGCAGCTTATATCCGCGGGGAGAGCAGTTCTTC. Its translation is CASSLYPRGEQFF.